This TCR beta chain originates from a study of PD-L1 blockade in urothelial cancer. The overall study: Males with bladder-origin urothelial cancer constituted about 85% of the 29 patients. Prior chemotherapy regimens per patient numbered 0 to 3. There were a median of around 140,000 T cells in blood samples. The researchers analyzed blood 3 weeks (second dose) and 6 weeks after treatment start.

Measured with immunoSEQ multiplex PCR; TCRdb has only the in-frame clones, and not every one. The sample lists fewer than 50,000 clones; around nine tenths were seen once. Time point meaning: pretreatment peripheral blood. CDR3 length: 13 amino acids. The germline V gene encodes CDR1 LNHDA and CDR2 SQIVND (reference sequence). Trimming took off 5 bases at V and 8 bases at J, with 12 bases between the two ends. The source of this sequence is a donor at least 40 years old with urothelial cancer. V and J are TRBV19 and TRBJ1-4, with D unresolved. Material: PBMCs, obtained around atezolizumab (anti-PD-L1) treatment. CDR3 DNA: TGTGCCAGTAGTTCTCGCCGAGGGGAAAAACTGTTTTTT. Protein sequence: CASSSRRGEKLFF. The whole variable domain, filled in from reference TRBV19 and TRBJ1-4, reads DGGITQSPKYLFRKEGQNVTLSCEQNLNHDAMYWYRQDPGQGLRLIYYSQIVNDFQKGDIAEGYSVSREKKESFPLTVTSAQKNPTAFYLCASSSRRGEKLFFGSGTQLSVL.